This T cell receptor beta chain was sequenced for a study of blood T cell repertoires in COVID-19. The CDR3 contains 14 residues. With 6 bases clipped from V and 4 bases from J, the junction kept 7 bases outside the gene matches. Germline V CDR1 and CDR2: SQVTM, ANQGSEA. TCRdb keeps only in-frame clones here, not all; method: immunoSEQ multiplex PCR. The repertoire holds more than 200,000 clones, with 80% to 90% as singletons. This chain uses TRBV29-1 with TRBJ2-5; 11 nucleotides line up with TRBD1. The sequence was collected from a man between 35 and 55 years old who had recovered from COVID-19. The source material was PBMCs or T cells enriched from blood (not recorded which). CDR3 in DNA: TGCAGCGTCGGGGACAGGGGGAGTGGAGAGACCCAGTACTTC. Translated, it gives CSVGDRGSGETQYF.